This TCR beta chain was sequenced for a study of control samples from healthy donors and cancer patients. TCRdb keeps only in-frame clones here, not all; method: immunoSEQ multiplex PCR. The data hold some 200,000 clones, with approximately 92% observed a single time. The CDR3 covers 15 residues. Trimming cost V 4 bases and J 5 bases; bases outside gene matches: 5. Germline V gene data show CDR1 as SGHNT and CDR2 as YYREEE (reference sequence). This receptor was identified in a man aged 18 to 30 in good health. Sequencing was done on a sample of blood. The chain recombines TRBV5-4 with TRBJ2-3; 12 bases line up with TRBD2. CDR3 loop: CASSRLAGGQDTQYF. The CDR3 DNA reads TGTGCCAGCAGCCGGCTAGCGGGGGGGCAAGATACGCAGTATTTT.